Below are 30 T cell receptor beta chains sequenced from a single sample in a study of blood T cell repertoires in COVID-19. Here immunoSEQ multiplex PCR was the method, and the copy in TCRdb shows in-frame clones only, minus some. Here the sample spans fewer than 350,000 clones, about 85% being singletons. Sequenced sample: PBMCs or T cells enriched from blood (not recorded which). The receptors stem from a woman in her forties or fifties who had recovered from COVID-19.

The genes are TRBV27 and TRBJ2-3; TRBD2 agrees at 7 bases. Trimming removed 4 bases from V and 4 bases from J; junction bases left unmatched: 5. Germline loops: CDR1 MNHEY, CDR2 SMNVEV (reference sequence). The CDR3 is 14 residues long. The CDR3 protein is CASSWASGSDTQYF. The DNA for the CDR3 is TGTGCCAGCAGTTGGGCTAGCGGCTCAGATACGCAGTATTTT.

This clone was observed a handful of times. This chain links TRBV19 with TRBJ1-3, with D unclear. The CDR3 runs to 16 residues. The V end was cut by 4 bases, the J end by 0 bases, with 13 bases between. Germline CDR1 LNHDA, CDR2 SQIVND (reference sequence). The CDR3, as DNA: TGTGCCAGTAGTAGGGCCGGAATGAGCTCTGGAAACACCATATATTTT. It encodes CASSRAGMSSGNTIYF.

This sequence joins TRBV6-2 or TRBV6-3 and TRBJ1-2, with a possible D match to TRBD1 (5 bases). The CDR3 spans 14 residues. Between the trimmed V and J ends, which lost 3 bases and 4 bases, there was a span of 12 bases. Per germline, CDR1 MNHEY and CDR2 SVGEGT. The CDR3 nucleotides read TGTGCCAGCAGTTATATCTTTACAGGCTATGGCTACACCTTC. Translated, it gives CASSYIFTGYGYTF.

This clone was detected once. V usage is TRBV4-1 and J usage is TRBJ1-6; tentative D call: TRBD1 (6 bases). The V end lost 5 bases, the J end lost 5 bases, and 13 bases lay between the germline ends. There are 15 residues in the CDR3. From germline, CDR1 is MGHRA and CDR2 YSYEKL. This CDR3 reads CASSLKHRDNSPLHF. The CDR3 DNA reads as TGCGCCAGCAGCTTAAAACACAGGGATAATTCACCCCTCCACTTT.

This clone was observed once. This chain connects TRBV7-9 to TRBJ1-6, with D unclear. The CDR3 totals 12 residues. Germline CDR1 and CDR2: SEHNR and FQNEAQ (reference sequence). The germline V and J ends were trimmed by 8 bases and 7 bases, with 9 bases remaining between them. CDR3 protein: CASSWENSPLHF. CDR3 sequence (DNA): TGTGCCAGCTCCTGGGAGAATTCACCCCTCCACTTT.

The genes are TRBV7-6 and TRBJ1-1, with D hard to call. Trimming cost V 5 bases and J 1 base, with 8 bases left between them. This CDR3 has 13 amino acids. The germline V gene encodes CDR1 SGHVS and CDR2 FNYEAQ. CDR3 loop: CASSTNTNTEAFF. CDR3 DNA: TGTGCCAGCAGCACTAACACGAACACTGAAGCTTTCTTT. The variable domain in full, with the rest retrieved from reference TRBV7-6 and TRBJ1-1, is GAGVSQSPRYKVTKRGQDVALRCDPISGHVSLYWYRQALGQGPEFLTYFNYEAQQDKSGLPNDRFSAERPEGSISTLTIQRTEQRDSAMYRCASSTNTNTEAFFGQGTRLTVV.

This chain connects TRBV30 to TRBJ1-1; no clear D. Germline V CDR1 and CDR2: GTSNPN, SVGIG (reference sequence). This CDR3 comprises 13 residues. V was cut by 0 bases and J by 10 bases, with 15 bases left in between. The CDR3 coding sequence is TGTGCCTGGAGTGTCTCCAGAGACTATCCAGCTTTCTTT. Amino acids: CAWSVSRDYPAFF.

This sequence joins TRBV11-2 and TRBJ2-6; TRBD1 matches 8 bases. This CDR3 has 15 residues. Looked up from germline, CDR1 is SGHAT and CDR2 is FQNNGV. V trimming: 3 bases; J trimming: 6 bases; junction bases outside the gene matches: 4. The CDR3 region has the DNA TGTGCCAGCAGCTTGCCGGGACAGGCGGCCAACGTCCTGACTTTC. Amino acid sequence: CASSLPGQAANVLTF.

The chain employs TRBV7-6 and TRBJ1-1; D gene unclear. Trimming took off 0 bases at V and 0 bases at J, with 8 bases between the two ends. Germline V lookup: CDR1 SGHVS, CDR2 FNYEAQ. This CDR3 region has 15 residues. DNA for the CDR3: TGTGCCAGCAGCTTAGCGAGTGTCATGAACACTGAAGCTTTCTTT. It encodes CASSLASVMNTEAFF.

The gene calls are TRBV18 and TRBJ1-4; TRBD1 might be the D (5 bases). Germline CDR1 KGHSH, CDR2 LQKENI. Trimming took 6 bases from V and 6 from J, leaving 17 bases between them. This CDR3 has 15 residues. As DNA, the CDR3 is TGTGCCAGCTCCCAACTCCTGGGGGGAGATGAAAAACTGTTTTTT. Translation: CASSQLLGGDEKLFF.

The count of this clone is one. The genes are TRBV10-1 and TRBJ2-7; D possibly corresponds to TRBD1 (6 bases). The CDR3 has 13 amino acids. Germline-derived CDR1 and CDR2 are WNHNN and SYGVQD (reference sequence). V lost 1 base and J 5 bases, leaving 9 bases between the germline ends. CDR3 DNA: TGCGCCAGCAGTGAGTTGCCAGGGGACGAGCAGTACTTC. It is translated as CASSELPGDEQYF.

The chain is built from TRBV11-2 and TRBJ1-6, with D unresolved. This CDR3 is built from 14 residues. CDR1 SGHAT and CDR2 FQNNGV come from the germline V gene. Trimming pared 6 bases from V and 6 bases from J, leaving 12 bases between. CDR3 sequence: CASSVWAVNSPLHF. The CDR3, as DNA: TGTGCCAGCAGTGTCTGGGCAGTTAATTCACCCCTCCACTTT.

This clone has just a few counts. V and J are TRBV29-1 and TRBJ1-1; D is uncertain. The germline gives CDR1 SQVTM, CDR2 ANQGSEA. The length of the CDR3 is 14 residues. V was trimmed by 4 bases and J by 1 base, leaving 13 bases between them. The CDR3 DNA follows: TGCAGCGTTGCCCTCCTGGCCAAGAACACTGAAGCTTTCTTT. It codes for CSVALLAKNTEAFF.

V and J are TRBV6-5 and TRBJ1-2; 8 nucleotides line up with TRBD1. The CDR3 is made up of 12 amino acids. With V trimmed by 6 bases and J by 6 bases, 3 bases remained unmatched. CDR1 and CDR2 (germline): MNHEY, SVGAGI. CDR3 in DNA: TGTGCCAGCAGCTTGACAGGGGATGGCTACACCTTC. It specifies CASSLTGDGYTF.

The rearrangement uses TRBV24-1 and TRBJ1-5; tentative D call: TRBD1 (6 bases). The V gene lost 10 bases and the J gene lost 6 bases, with 15 bases spanning the gap. The CDR3 spans 13 residues. Germline V gene sequence: CDR1 KGHDR, CDR2 SFDVKD. The CDR3 coding sequence is TGTGCCACGGCACTGGGGGCTGGTCAGCCCCAGCATTTT. This codes for CATALGAGQPQHF.

V gene TRBV7-8 combines with J gene TRBJ2-5, with TRBD2 matching over 12 bases. This CDR3 has 15 residues. The germline V gene encodes CDR1 SGHVS and CDR2 FQNEAQ. V lost 5 bases, J lost 7 bases, and 8 bases stayed unmatched. The chain's CDR3 is CASSATSGRMVTQYF. The CDR3 DNA reads as TGTGCCAGCAGCGCCACTAGCGGGAGGATGGTGACCCAGTACTTC. Using reference TRBV7-8 and TRBJ2-5 for the parts outside the CDR3, the full variable domain is GAGVSQSPRYKVAKRGQDVALRCDPISGHVSLFWYQQALGQGPEFLTYFQNEAQLDKSGLPSDRFFAERPEGSVSTLKIQRTQQEDSAVYLCASSATSGRMVTQYFGPGTRLLVL.

V usage is TRBV24-1 and J usage is TRBJ2-7; the D is unclear. Germline V gene data show CDR1 as KGHDR and CDR2 as SFDVKD. Trimming left V 3 bases short and J 5 bases short, with 4 bases between. There are 11 residues in the CDR3. This CDR3 is CATSDINEQYF. CDR3 coding DNA: TGTGCCACCAGTGATATTAACGAGCAGTACTTC.

The chain recombines TRBV19 with TRBJ2-7, with 9 bases matching TRBD1. The CDR3 length is 16 residues. J was trimmed by 3 bases and V by 4 bases; bases with no gene match: 10. Germline CDR1 reads LNHDA; CDR2 reads SQIVND (reference sequence). CDR3 amino acids: CASSTGTGIVRYEQYF. As DNA, the CDR3 is TGTGCCAGTAGTACCGGGACAGGGATCGTGCGCTACGAGCAGTACTTC.

The V and J genes are TRBV5-6 and TRBJ2-3; 7 bases map to TRBD1. The CDR3 covers 14 residues. V dropped 2 bases and J dropped 5; count of bases not matched to a gene: 5. Germline CDR1 and CDR2: SGHDT and YYEEEE. CDR3 loop: CASSFRYRGDTQYF. For the CDR3, the DNA is TGTGCCAGCAGCTTTCGCTACAGGGGAGATACGCAGTATTTT.

The chain employs TRBV4-1 and TRBJ2-1, with D perhaps TRBD1 (5 bases). The CDR3 runs 15 residues. The germline gives CDR1 MGHRA, CDR2 YSYEKL. V lost 4 bases to trimming and J lost 3 bases, with 13 bases between them. CDR3 nucleotides: TGCGCCAGCAGCCTCTCGGTAGGGGTCTACAATGAGCAGTTCTTC. Encoded protein: CASSLSVGVYNEQFF.

The V and J genes are TRBV5-1 and TRBJ1-1, with D unresolved. Trimming pared 6 bases from V and 4 bases from J, leaving 13 bases between. Germline values: CDR1 SGHRS, CDR2 YFSETQ. The CDR3 totals 13 residues. CDR3 nucleotide sequence: TGCGCCAGCAAGGAGGCGCGGGGCACTGAAGCTTTCTTT. Protein sequence: CASKEARGTEAFF. The whole variable domain, filled in from reference TRBV5-1 and TRBJ1-1, reads KAGVTQTPRYLIKTRGQQVTLSCSPISGHRSVSWYQQTPGQGLQFLFEYFSETQRNKGNFPGRFSGRQFSNSRSEMNVSTLELGDSALYLCASKEARGTEAFFGQGTRLTVV.

V and J are TRBV28 and TRBJ1-5; tentatively, D is TRBD1 (5 bases). This CDR3 comprises 14 residues. V shed 5 bases and J shed 6 bases, with 14 bases lying between them. Germline-derived CDR1 and CDR2 are MDHEN and SYDVKM. Here the CDR3 reads CASSLGRAIQPQHF. CDR3 in DNA: TGTGCCAGCAGTCTGGGCAGGGCGATTCAGCCCCAGCATTTT.

This chain links TRBV9 with TRBJ1-2; possible D gene TRBD1, 6 bases. This CDR3 has 16 residues. In germline, CDR1 is SGDLS, CDR2 YYNGEE. V dropped 0 bases and J dropped 4 bases, with 16 bases sitting between them. Here the CDR3 DNA reads TGTGCCAGCAGCGTAGGGGCGGGGGGCAGAGGCTATGGCTACACCTTC. This codes for CASSVGAGGRGYGYTF.

The chain combines TRBV30 with TRBJ1-1; 7 bases fit TRBD1. This CDR3 comprises 12 residues. With 1 base clipped from V and 6 bases from J, the junction kept 2 bases outside the gene matches. CDR1 and CDR2 (germline): GTSNPN, SVGIG (reference sequence). The CDR3 reads CAWSGQGAEAFF. The CDR3 DNA follows: TGTGCCTGGAGTGGGCAGGGGGCTGAAGCTTTCTTT.

The J gene is TRBJ1-5, the V gene TRBV30; D is perhaps TRBD1 (6 bases). The CDR3 is 15 residues long. Germline V gene data show CDR1 as GTSNPN and CDR2 as SVGIG (reference sequence). V lost 3 bases and J lost 0, with 12 bases in between. DNA of the CDR3: TGTGCCTGGAGGAAGACAGGCAATAGCAATCAGCCCCAGCATTTT. It is translated as CAWRKTGNSNQPQHF.

The V and J genes are TRBV19 and TRBJ1-2; D gene uncertain. The CDR3 consists of 15 residues. In germline, CDR1 is LNHDA, CDR2 SQIVND (reference sequence). V gave up 1 base and J gave up 6 bases, with 15 bases separating them. This CDR3 reads CASSIGASVVDGYTF. CDR3 DNA: TGTGCCAGTAGTATAGGTGCATCGGTGGTGGATGGCTACACCTTC.

The rearrangement uses TRBV7-3 and TRBJ1-6, with 7 bases matching TRBD1. V lost 2 bases to trimming and J lost 10 bases; unmatched junction nucleotides: 5. The V gene's germline CDR1 is SGHTA and CDR2 FQGTGA. This CDR3 is built from 14 residues. The CDR3 nucleotides are TGTGCCAGCAGCTTAGACAGGGAGCGATCACCCCTCCACTTT. This gives the protein CASSLDRERSPLHF.

This clone appeared once. The rearrangement uses TRBV4-1 and TRBJ2-3, with TRBD1 matching 9 bases. V dropped 4 bases and J dropped 1; count of bases not matched to a gene: 6. CDR1 MGHRA and CDR2 YSYEKL come from the germline V gene. CDR3 length: 16 residues. The chain's CDR3 is CASSRDDRGGTDTQYF. The CDR3 nucleotides read TGCGCCAGCAGCCGGGACGACAGGGGGGGCACAGATACGCAGTATTTT.

The chain recombines TRBV7-3 with TRBJ2-3, with a tentative D call TRBD2 (6 bases). Per germline, CDR1 SGHTA and CDR2 FQGTGA. The CDR3 sequence is 14 residues long. Trimming took off 2 bases at V and 2 bases at J, with 8 bases between the two ends. In DNA form, the CDR3 reads TGTGCCAGCAGCTTAGCGGGGCACACAGATACGCAGTATTTT. The encoded protein is CASSLAGHTDTQYF.

V usage is TRBV28 and J usage is TRBJ1-4; 10 bases match TRBD1. The germline gives CDR1 MDHEN, CDR2 SYDVKM. Losses at the gene ends were 3 bases for V and 7 bases for J; bases not matched to a gene: 2. The CDR3 runs 14 residues. The CDR3 spells CASSLGDRGEKLFF. The CDR3 DNA follows: TGTGCCAGCAGTTTGGGGGACAGGGGTGAAAAACTGTTTTTT.